These 19 T cell receptor beta chains were sequenced from one sample in a study of T cell repertoires in cytomegalovirus infection. Each CDR3 protein gets one entry after TCRdb re-called the reads with MiXCR. The sample shows about 890,000 distinct CDR3 sequences, less than 40% of them seen only once. Their antigens are not known. The sequenced sample was cultured CD8+ T cells from PBMCs, obtained from culture after CMV antigen stimulation. The receptors shown here come from a human donor in good health (CMV status not recorded). Some clones in this sample may be carry-over from other donors' samples.

The chain has TRBV6-5 and TRBJ2-3; D gene uncertain. CDR1 is MNHEY, CDR2 SVGAGI, per germline. The CDR3 has 14 amino acids. The V gene lost 4 bases and the J gene lost 2 bases, with 10 bases spanning the gap. The CDR3 DNA follows: TGTGCCAGCAGTTTTCAGGCGATCACAGATACGCAGTATTTT. Its translation: CASSFQAITDTQYF.

The chain employs TRBV29-1 and TRBJ1-1, with TRBD1 as a possible D gene (6 bases). Germline V gives CDR1 SQVTM, CDR2 ANQGSEA. The CDR3 extends over 15 amino acids. V lost 4 bases, J lost 0 bases, and 15 bases lay in between. In DNA form, the CDR3 reads TGCAGCGTTGTCCGGGGGCGATCCATGAACACTGAAGCTTTCTTT. This encodes CSVVRGRSMNTEAFF. Variable domain in full (rest from reference TRBV29-1 and TRBJ1-1): SAVISQKPSRDICQRGTSLTIQCQVDSQVTMMFWYRQQPGQSLTLIATANQGSEATYESGFVIDKFPISRPNLTFSTLTVSNMSPEDSSIYLCSVVRGRSMNTEAFFGQGTRLTVV.

This clonotype was found a few times. A much larger clone differs from this one at a single base, so this may be a read error. The chain couples TRBV7-6 to TRBJ1-1; no definite D call. Germline lookup yields CDR1 SGHVS and CDR2 FNYEAQ. Trimming shortened V by 1 base and J by 4 bases, and 7 bases separated the two germline ends. This CDR3 comprises 13 residues. The CDR3 sequence: CASSLGETTEAFF. Here the CDR3 DNA reads TGTGCCAGCAGCTTAGGGGAGACCACTGAAGCTTTCTTT.

This chain uses TRBV9 with TRBJ2-3; 9 bases agree with TRBD2. The CDR3 consists of 13 residues. With V trimmed by 7 bases and J by 6 bases, 6 bases remained unmatched. The germline gives CDR1 SGDLS, CDR2 YYNGEE. The CDR3 DNA reads as TGTGCCAGCGGGGCGGGGGGGTCCGATACGCAGTATTTT. This encodes CASGAGGSDTQYF.

This clonotype has more than one count but fewer than ten. In nucleotides, the CDR3 is TGTGCCAGCAGTTACCAGGGGGCGGCCACCGGGGAGCTGTTTTTT. It specifies CASSYQGAATGELFF. The chain carries TRBV6-2 or TRBV6-3 and TRBJ2-2; 8 bases are shared with TRBD1. Germline loops: CDR1 MNHEY, CDR2 SVGEGT. The CDR3 is 15 residues long. With 2 bases clipped from V and 4 bases from J, the junction kept 3 bases outside the gene matches.

This clonotype has a handful of counts. V usage is TRBV6-2 or TRBV6-3 and J usage is TRBJ2-5, with TRBD2 matching 9 bases. Germline V gene sequence: CDR1 MNHEY, CDR2 SVGEGT. The CDR3 length is 18 residues. The V gene end was trimmed by 0 bases and the J gene end by 2 bases; junction bases not matched to a gene: 10. The CDR3 is CASSYSLSSGNLQETQYF. CDR3 nucleotide sequence: TGTGCCAGCAGTTACTCTTTATCTAGCGGGAATCTTCAAGAGACCCAGTACTTC.

This sequence joins TRBV10-3 and TRBJ2-1; D is perhaps TRBD1 or TRBD2 (5 bases each). V was cut by 2 bases and J by 0 bases, with 8 bases left in between. CDR1 ENHRY and CDR2 SYGVKD come from the germline V gene. This CDR3 is 15 amino acids long. The CDR3 DNA follows: TGTGCCATCAGTGAGCGGGGCAGCTCCTACAATGAGCAGTTCTTC. Protein: CAISERGSSYNEQFF.

V usage is TRBV12-3 or TRBV12-4 and J usage is TRBJ2-3; the D gene is possibly TRBD2 (7 bases). V dropped 3 bases and J dropped 4 bases, with 17 bases sitting between them. This CDR3 comprises 16 residues. CDR3 protein: CASSFTSGGAADTQYF. CDR3 bases: TGTGCCAGCAGTTTTACTAGTGGGGGGGCTGCAGATACGCAGTATTTT.

This clonotype was detected a few times. This chain connects TRBV5-5 to TRBJ2-7; D may be TRBD2 (6 bases). V was pared by 2 bases and J by 4 bases, with 25 bases between. CDR3 length: 18 amino acids. The germline V gene has CDR1 SGHKS and CDR2 YYEKEE (reference sequence). Written as DNA, the CDR3 is TGTGCCAGCAGCTTTCCCTCGGGCGGCGGGGCGAAACGATACGAGCAGTACTTC. Amino acid sequence: CASSFPSGGGAKRYEQYF.

V and J are TRBV13 and TRBJ1-6; D is uncertain. Trimming took 5 bases from V and 0 from J, leaving 17 bases between them. This CDR3 has 18 residues. Germline values: CDR1 PRHDT, CDR2 FYEKMQ (reference sequence). CDR3 loop: CASSPVGEEGSYNSPLHF. In nucleotides, the CDR3 is TGTGCCAGCAGCCCAGTAGGTGAGGAGGGCTCCTATAATTCACCCCTCCACTTT.

The chain has TRBV10-3 and TRBJ1-2; D uncertain. Germline V gives CDR1 ENHRY, CDR2 SYGVKD. The CDR3 has 11 residues. Trimming stripped 3 bases from V and 6 bases from J, with 5 bases between. This CDR3 reads CAISERDGYTF. In DNA form, the CDR3 reads TGTGCCATCAGTGAAAGAGATGGCTACACCTTC.

The sample holds a few counts of this clonotype. The rearrangement uses TRBV2 and TRBJ1-5; TRBD1 aligns across 10 bases. The CDR3 extends over 15 amino acids. CDR1 is SNHLY, CDR2 FYNNEI, per germline. V was clipped by 4 bases and J by 6 bases; unmatched bases: 6. This CDR3 is CASSAIGQGVQPQHF. CDR3 DNA sequence: TGTGCCAGCAGTGCAATAGGACAGGGGGTTCAGCCCCAGCATTTT. The complete variable domain, with remaining parts taken from reference TRBV2 and TRBJ1-5, reads EPEVTQTPSHQVTQMGQEVILRCVPISNHLYFYWYRQILGQKVEFLVSFYNNEISEKSEIFDDQFSVERPDGSNFTLKIRSTKLEDSAMYFCASSAIGQGVQPQHFGDGTRLSIL.

The V and J genes are TRBV7-6 and TRBJ2-4; the D call may be TRBD1 or TRBD2 (5 bases each). The length of the CDR3 is 14 residues. Germline values: CDR1 SGHVS, CDR2 FNYEAQ. V gave up 5 bases and J gave up 7 bases, with 15 bases separating them. The CDR3 nucleotides read TGTGCCAGCAGCCCCTGGGGGTCATTGAACATTCAGTACTTC. This encodes CASSPWGSLNIQYF.

This clonotype has ten or more counts. The chain combines TRBV19 with TRBJ2-1; D perhaps matches TRBD2 (6 bases). CDR1 is LNHDA and CDR2 is SQIVND in the germline V gene (reference sequence). CDR3 length: 12 amino acids. The germline V and J ends were trimmed by 9 bases and 4 bases, with 10 bases remaining between them. The CDR3 DNA reads TGTGCCAGCAGAGGAGGGTACAATGAGCAGTTCTTC. This translates into CASRGGYNEQFF.

CDR3 loop: CASKPGGAYEQFF. The DNA of the CDR3 is TGCGCCAGCAAACCGGGGGGGGCTTACGAGCAGTTCTTC. This chain joins TRBV10-2 and TRBJ2-1; 8 bases line up with TRBD2. Germline V gives CDR1 WSHSY, CDR2 SAAADI. The V and J ends lost 7 bases and 10 bases, in that order; junction bases with no gene match: 9. The CDR3 sequence is 13 residues long.

The chain uses TRBV11-3 and TRBJ2-1, with 9 positions matching TRBD2. This CDR3 spans 15 amino acids. Per germline, CDR1 SGHNT and CDR2 YENEEA. J was trimmed by 8 bases and V by 5 bases; bases with no gene match: 10. The CDR3: CASSVDPRGGHEQFF. The DNA for the CDR3 is TGTGCCAGCAGCGTCGACCCGCGGGGGGGGCATGAGCAGTTCTTC.

V is TRBV4-3 and J is TRBJ1-4; TRBD1 is a possible D gene (5 bases). The CDR3 is 15 residues long. Trimming shortened V by 3 bases and J by 3 bases, and 11 bases separated the two germline ends. Germline V gives CDR1 LGHNA, CDR2 YSLEER. The CDR3: CASSQRDQSNEKLFF. CDR3 DNA: TGCGCCAGCAGCCAGCGGGACCAATCTAATGAAAAACTGTTTTTT.

This clonotype occurred a few times. The chain carries TRBV11-2 and TRBJ2-5; TRBD2 matches at 7 bases. CDR3 length: 13 amino acids. V shed 7 bases and J 4 bases; nucleotides not matched to a gene: 6. Looked up from germline, CDR1 is SGHAT and CDR2 is FQNNGV. In nucleotides, the CDR3 is TGTGCCAGCACCCCGGGGGGTTCAGAGACCCAGTACTTC. Protein product: CASTPGGSETQYF. Full variable domain (outside the CDR3, taken from reference TRBV11-2 and TRBJ2-5): EAGVAQSPRYKIIEKRQSVAFWCNPISGHATLYWYQQILGQGPKLLIQFQNNGVVDDSQLPKDRFSAERLKGVDSTLKIQPAKLEDSAVYLCASTPGGSETQYFGPGTRLLVL.

This clonotype was seen only a few times. V usage is TRBV25-1 and J usage is TRBJ1-1, with no clear D. This CDR3 is 14 amino acids long. Germline CDR1 reads MGHDK; CDR2 reads SYGVNS. V lost 1 base and J 4 bases, leaving 10 bases between the germline ends. DNA of the CDR3: TGTGCCAGCAGTGAATCGGGGTGGGCCACTGAAGCTTTCTTT. Amino acids: CASSESGWATEAFF.